This T cell receptor (beta chain) was identified during a study of neurological immune-mediated disorders. Study conclusions and caveats: The greatest TCR clonal expansion appeared in HTLV-1-associated myelopathy and the smallest, falling below healthy controls, in multiple sclerosis.

In its sample, this clonotype was seen many times. Its antigen is still unknown. With 0 bases removed from V and 7 bases from J, the gap between germline ends came to 11 bases. CDR3 length equals 14 residues. The germline CDR1 and CDR2 sequences are SGHKS and YYEKEE (reference sequence). The unsorted libraries were prepared from 2 million PBMCs (stored at -80 C). TCRdb reprocessed the 5' RACE reads with MiXCR, giving one entry per CDR3 protein. The profile shows some 50,000 distinct CDR3 sequences, roughly 26% of them singletons. The source of this sequence is a woman in her sixties or seventies in good health. Sequenced: PBMCs. The V call is TRBV5-5, the J call TRBJ2-4; D might be TRBD1 (6 bases). The CDR3 bases are TGTGCCAGCAGCTTGGCAGGGGCGGGCAACATTCAGTACTTC. It translates to CASSLAGAGNIQYF. The whole variable domain, remainder taken from reference TRBV5-5 and TRBJ2-4, is DAGVTQSPTHLIKTRGQQVTLRCSPISGHKSVSWYQQVLGQGPQFIFQYYEKEERGRGNFPDRFSARQFPNYSSELNVNALLLGDSALYLCASSLAGAGNIQYFGAGTRLSVL.